These 32 T cell receptor beta chains were sequenced from one sample in a study of shared clonotypes between healthy human individuals. Data came from immunoSEQ multiplex PCR; TCRdb stores just in-frame clones and leaves some out. The profile shows approximately 1,000,000 clones, around three quarters of them singletons. The source material was memory CD4+ T cells from PBMCs. The subset was: CD45RA-negative fraction. These receptors were obtained from a man younger than 30 in good health. Some clones in this sample may be carry-over from other donors' samples.

This chain uses TRBV29-1 with TRBJ1-4; 7 bases align to TRBD1. Germline V CDR1 and CDR2: SQVTM, ANQGSEA. The junction had 6 bases not matched to a gene; V was cut back by 1 base and J by 7 bases. CDR3 size: 14 residues. This CDR3 is CSVEGGQGGEKLFF. CDR3 bases: TGCAGCGTTGAAGGGGGTCAGGGGGGTGAAAAACTGTTTTTT.

Points on this clone: A much larger clone lies a single base off, so this may be a read error. The CDR3 spells CAWSRLATITVELFF. In DNA, the CDR3 is TGTGCCTGGAGTCGGCTAGCGACCATAACCGTGGAGCTGTTTTTT. The chain recombines TRBV30 with TRBJ2-2; weak D call: TRBD2 (6 bases). The germline V gene encodes CDR1 GTSNPN and CDR2 SVGIG (reference sequence). The CDR3 is 15 amino acids.

This clone has just a few counts. The V gene is TRBV7-8, the J gene TRBJ2-7; D is uncertain. The germline gives CDR1 SGHVS, CDR2 FQNEAQ. This CDR3 spans 12 amino acids. Deletions cut 2 bases from V and 3 bases from J, with 5 bases between. The CDR3: CASSLWNYEQYF. CDR3 coding DNA: TGTGCCAGCAGCTTATGGAACTACGAGCAGTACTTC.

This clone appeared a single time. The chain recombines TRBV29-1 with TRBJ1-2; D is uncertain. Germline V gene sequence: CDR1 SQVTM, CDR2 ANQGSEA. V lost 7 bases and J 5 bases, leaving 17 bases between the germline ends. The CDR3 totals 13 residues. The CDR3 spells CSGSDASIYGYTF. CDR3 sequence (DNA): TGCAGCGGTTCAGACGCTAGTATATATGGCTACACCTTC. The variable domain in full, completed from reference TRBV29-1 and TRBJ1-2, reads SAVISQKPSRDICQRGTSLTIQCQVDSQVTMMFWYRQQPGQSLTLIATANQGSEATYESGFVIDKFPISRPNLTFSTLTVSNMSPEDSSIYLCSGSDASIYGYTFGSGTRLTVV.

This clone has only one observation. The CDR3 is CATSRDRGLPYEQYF. CDR3 nucleotide sequence: TGTGCCACCAGCAGAGATCGTGGACTCCCCTACGAGCAGTACTTC. The chain employs TRBV15 and TRBJ2-7; D might be TRBD2 (5 bases). From germline, CDR1 is LNHNV and CDR2 YYDKDF (reference sequence). The CDR3 is 15 residues long. Trimming shortened V by 0 bases and J by 2 bases, and 11 bases separated the two germline ends.

The chain has TRBV29-1 and TRBJ2-7; no clear D. This CDR3 has 16 residues. Germline CDR1 is SQVTM and CDR2 is ANQGSEA. The germline V and J ends were trimmed by 4 bases and 3 bases, with 22 bases remaining between them. CDR3 nucleotides: TGCAGCGTTGTCAAGCCGCTGCGAGCATTCAACTACGAGCAGTACTTC. It is translated as CSVVKPLRAFNYEQYF.

This chain uses TRBV7-2 with TRBJ1-1; D gene unclear. Looked up from germline, CDR1 is SGHTA and CDR2 is FQGNSA. The V end was cut by 1 base, the J end by 1 base, with 7 bases between. The CDR3 consists of 14 residues. In DNA form, the CDR3 reads TGTGCCAGCAGCTTAGATTGGGCGAACACTGAAGCTTTCTTT. It is translated as CASSLDWANTEAFF.

The CDR3 sequence: CASSPVVGSAFF. In DNA form, the CDR3 reads TGTGCCAGCAGCCCAGTTGTAGGGAGTGCTTTCTTT. The chain joins TRBV7-9 to TRBJ1-1; the D is unclear. The V end was cut by 5 bases, the J end by 11 bases, with 15 bases between. This CDR3 contains 12 residues. In germline, CDR1 is SEHNR, CDR2 FQNEAQ (reference sequence).

This chain links TRBV4-1 with TRBJ2-1; 7 bases match TRBD2. The CDR3 is made up of 14 amino acids. Germline V CDR1 and CDR2: MGHRA, YSYEKL. Trimming cost V 0 bases and J 15 bases; bases outside gene matches: 11. The CDR3 is CASSQDGERDRVFF. The CDR3 DNA reads as TGCGCCAGCAGCCAAGACGGAGAGCGGGATAGGGTGTTCTTC.

This clone came up a few times. The chain uses TRBV5-5 and TRBJ1-5; TRBD1 aligns across 7 bases. The CDR3 totals 15 residues. The trim removed 0 bases at V and 5 bases at J, leaving 5 bases unmatched. The germline gives CDR1 SGHKS, CDR2 YYEKEE (reference sequence). The CDR3 protein is CASSLGQGVYQPQHF. In nucleotides, the CDR3 is TGTGCCAGCAGCTTGGGCCAGGGGGTTTATCAGCCCCAGCATTTT.

This chain joins TRBV28 and TRBJ2-5, with a possible D match to TRBD2 (6 bases). This CDR3 has 17 residues. Germline loops: CDR1 MDHEN, CDR2 SYDVKM. The germline V and J ends were trimmed by 6 bases and 2 bases, with 22 bases remaining between them. The CDR3 region has the DNA TGTGCCAGCAGCCTCCCCGGTGTTCGGGGGTTTCAAGAGACCCAGTACTTC. Translating it yields CASSLPGVRGFQETQYF.

The CDR3 loop reads CASRVTEKETQYF. The CDR3 DNA follows: TGCGCCAGCAGAGTTACAGAAAAAGAGACCCAGTACTTC. The rearrangement links TRBV5-1 to TRBJ2-5; D gene ambiguous. Looked up from germline, CDR1 is SGHRS and CDR2 is YFSETQ. There are 13 residues in the CDR3. V was clipped by 5 bases and J by 3 bases, with 11 bases between them.

V and J are TRBV5-8 and TRBJ2-2, with no clear D. The ends were cut back, 0 bases at V and 5 bases at J, with 8 bases in the middle. The V gene's germline CDR1 is SGHTS and CDR2 YDEGEE. This CDR3 has 14 residues. CDR3 nucleotides: TGTGCCAGCAGCTTGGTGGCGAGGACCGGGGAGCTGTTTTTT. Its protein is CASSLVARTGELFF.

The chain has TRBV2 and TRBJ2-6; D may be TRBD2 (5 bases). Trimming cost V 8 bases and J 6 bases, with 14 bases left between them. Germline loops: CDR1 SNHLY, CDR2 FYNNEI. The CDR3 contains 14 residues. CDR3 DNA: TGTGCCAGCGGGATGGAGGCTGAGGCCAACGTCCTGACTTTC. Translating gives CASGMEAEANVLTF. Full variable domain (missing parts from reference TRBV2 and TRBJ2-6): EPEVTQTPSHQVTQMGQEVILRCVPISNHLYFYWYRQILGQKVEFLVSFYNNEISEKSEIFDDQFSVERPDGSNFTLKIRSTKLEDSAMYFCASGMEAEANVLTFGAGSRLTVL.

This clone was found once. This rearrangement joins TRBV6-4 to TRBJ2-2; D perhaps matches TRBD2 (5 bases). With 3 bases removed from V and 3 bases from J, the gap between germline ends came to 8 bases. This CDR3 is built from 14 residues. Germline lookup yields CDR1 MRHNA and CDR2 SNTAGT. The CDR3 loop reads CASSDEGHTGELFF. CDR3 DNA sequence: TGTGCCAGCAGTGATGAGGGCCACACCGGGGAGCTGTTTTTT.

This clone was seen just once. This chain links TRBV29-1 with TRBJ2-5, with 7 bases aligning to TRBD1. The CDR3 contains 13 residues. Trimming at V came to 3 bases and at J to 4 bases, leaving 5 bases not matched to a gene. Germline V gene data show CDR1 as SQVTM and CDR2 as ANQGSEA. CDR3 bases: TGCAGCGTTGACGGGACAGTAAGAGAGACCCAGTACTTC. Amino acid sequence: CSVDGTVRETQYF. The complete variable domain, with remaining parts taken from reference TRBV29-1 and TRBJ2-5, reads SAVISQKPSRDICQRGTSLTIQCQVDSQVTMMFWYRQQPGQSLTLIATANQGSEATYESGFVIDKFPISRPNLTFSTLTVSNMSPEDSSIYLCSVDGTVRETQYFGPGTRLLVL.

This clone was recorded only once. The rearrangement links TRBV29-1 to TRBJ1-3, with D possibly TRBD1 on 5 matching bases. The CDR3 totals 12 residues. V was shortened by 2 bases and J by 16 bases, with 18 bases between the two germline ends. CDR1 is SQVTM and CDR2 is ANQGSEA in the germline V gene. In DNA, the CDR3 is TGCAGCGTTGAATCCGGCGTGGACACCACGTATTTT. It encodes CSVESGVDTTYF.

The chain is built from TRBV15 and TRBJ2-5; 7 bases agree with TRBD2. The CDR3 totals 16 residues. The junction had 9 bases not matched to a gene; V was cut back by 0 bases and J by 5 bases. Germline CDR1 and CDR2: LNHNV and YYDKDF (reference sequence). As DNA, the CDR3 is TGTGCCACCAGCAGAGATGGAGCGGGAAGGTTGGAGACCCAGTACTTC. Translated: CATSRDGAGRLETQYF.

As to this clone: One end of the junction fails to match germline, which may point to a read error. This chain uses TRBV28 with TRBJ2-7; a weak D match, TRBD1 (6 bases). CDR3 size: 16 residues. In germline, CDR1 is MDHEN, CDR2 SYDVKM. The CDR3 region is CASSSPPGQNAYEQYF. CDR3 DNA: TGCGCCAGCAGTTCACCCCCGGGACAAAATGCCTACGAGCAGTACTTC.

This clone was found once. V usage is TRBV11-1 and J usage is TRBJ1-1; TRBD1 might be the D (6 bases). The V gene's germline CDR1 is SGHAT and CDR2 FQDESV (reference sequence). The CDR3 runs to 14 residues. The V end was cut by 2 bases, the J end by 3 bases, with 10 bases between. In nucleotides, the CDR3 is TGTGCCAGCAGCTTACCAGGGGTTGACACTGAAGCTTTCTTT. Protein sequence: CASSLPGVDTEAFF. Full variable domain (outside the CDR3, taken from reference TRBV11-1 and TRBJ1-1): EAEVAQSPRYKITEKSQAVAFWCDPISGHATLYWYRQILGQGPELLVQFQDESVVDDSQLPKDRFSAERLKGVDSTLKIQPAELGDSAMYLCASSLPGVDTEAFFGQGTRLTVV.

The chain uses TRBV4-3 and TRBJ2-1; D not resolved. CDR3 length: 13 residues. Per germline, CDR1 LGHNA and CDR2 YSLEER. Trimming removed 8 bases from V and 4 bases from J, with 12 bases in between. This CDR3 is CASLPRRYNEQFF. CDR3 coding DNA: TGCGCCAGCCTCCCCCGAAGATACAATGAGCAGTTCTTC.

This chain connects TRBV28 to TRBJ1-5, with unresolved D. V was trimmed by 5 bases and J by 1 base, leaving 6 bases between them. The CDR3 sequence is 13 residues long. Germline V gives CDR1 MDHEN, CDR2 SYDVKM. The CDR3 is CASSRRSNQPQHF. CDR3 in DNA: TGTGCCAGCAGTCGTAGGAGCAATCAGCCCCAGCATTTT.

Remarks on this clone: Other nucleotide sequences in the sample specify the same CDR3. The chain uses TRBV27 and TRBJ1-1; TRBD1 matches 8 bases. V lost 5 bases to trimming and J lost 5 bases; unmatched junction nucleotides: 4. CDR1 and CDR2 from the germline V gene are MNHEY and SMNVEV (reference sequence). This CDR3 contains 13 residues. This CDR3 reads CASSRQGRTEAFF. As DNA, the CDR3 is TGTGCCAGCAGTCGACAGGGGAGAACTGAAGCTTTCTTT.

The chain is built from TRBV4-2 and TRBJ2-7; TRBD2 matches 8 bases. V lost 1 base, J lost 0 bases, and 5 bases stayed unmatched. The germline gives CDR1 LGHNA, CDR2 YNFKEQ. This CDR3 region has 16 residues. CDR3 sequence reads: CASSQVRGRTSYEQYF. The DNA of the CDR3 is TGTGCCAGCAGCCAAGTTCGCGGGAGGACCTCCTACGAGCAGTACTTC.

This chain links TRBV6-1 with TRBJ1-4; D gene uncertain. Germline V gene data show CDR1 as MNHNS and CDR2 as SASEGT. The CDR3 totals 14 residues. Trimming took 5 bases from V and 7 from J, leaving 14 bases between them. CDR3 DNA sequence: TGTGCCAGCAGTCTGCCCCGAGTAGGTGAAAAACTGTTTTTT. It yields the protein CASSLPRVGEKLFF.

The CDR3 nucleotides are TGTGCCAGTAGAGGACTAGCGGGAGGACAAGAGCAGTACTTC. It yields the protein CASRGLAGGQEQYF. The chain has TRBV19 and TRBJ2-7, with 14 nucleotides matching TRBD2. V lost 6 bases to trimming and J lost 7 bases; unmatched junction nucleotides: 5. Germline CDR1 is LNHDA and CDR2 is SQIVND (reference sequence). The CDR3 runs to 14 residues. The full variable domain, rest sourced from reference TRBV19 and TRBJ2-7, is DGGITQSPKYLFRKEGQNVTLSCEQNLNHDAMYWYRQDPGQGLRLIYYSQIVNDFQKGDIAEGYSVSREKKESFPLTVTSAQKNPTAFYLCASRGLAGGQEQYFGPGTRLTVT.

The J gene is TRBJ1-2, the V gene TRBV25-1, with TRBD1 identical over 8 bases. The length of the CDR3 is 12 residues. V shed 5 bases, J shed 8 bases, and the junction held 4 bases outside the gene matches. CDR1 is MGHDK, CDR2 SYGVNS, per germline. CDR3: CASSTDRGGYTF. The CDR3 coding sequence is TGTGCCAGCAGTACCGACAGGGGCGGCTACACCTTC.

The chain employs TRBV5-1 and TRBJ2-6; D might be TRBD2 (5 bases). Germline loops: CDR1 SGHRS, CDR2 YFSETQ. V was clipped by 2 bases and J by 0 bases, with 12 bases between them. CDR3 length equals 17 residues. The CDR3 DNA is TGCGCCAGCAGCTTTGGGGTAGGGAGCTCTGGGGCCAACGTCCTGACTTTC. Translation: CASSFGVGSSGANVLTF.

This chain connects TRBV25-1 to TRBJ2-1, with 9 bases identical to TRBD2. This CDR3 comprises 18 residues. Per germline, CDR1 MGHDK and CDR2 SYGVNS. V was clipped by 0 bases and J by 3 bases; unmatched bases: 9. The CDR3, as DNA: TGTGCCAGCAGTGAATACACCATGCGCGGGAGGGGCTACAATGAGCAGTTCTTC. Translating it yields CASSEYTMRGRGYNEQFF.

CDR3 in amino acids: CASSLPGHTYEQYF. CDR3 in DNA: TGTGCCAGTAGTTTACCGGGACATACCTACGAGCAGTACTTC. The rearrangement uses TRBV19 and TRBJ2-7; D possibly corresponds to TRBD1 (6 bases). CDR3 length equals 14 residues. Germline V gene data show CDR1 as LNHDA and CDR2 as SQIVND (reference sequence). The ends were cut back, 5 bases at V and 2 bases at J, with 13 bases in the middle.

The rearrangement uses TRBV23-1 and TRBJ2-7; 10 bases match TRBD1. TRBV23-1 is labeled an ORF, and its function is uncertain. This CDR3 is 16 amino acids long. V was pared by 4 bases and J by 1 base, with 7 bases of the junction left unmatched. CDR3 coding DNA: TGCGCCAGCAGTCTCTTGGACAGGGGGTATTCCTACGAGCAGTACTTC. Translated, it gives CASSLLDRGYSYEQYF.

The rearrangement uses TRBV5-1 and TRBJ1-4; the D is unclear. Germline loops: CDR1 SGHRS, CDR2 YFSETQ. CDR3 length: 13 residues. With 5 bases removed from V and 3 bases from J, the gap between germline ends came to 8 bases. CDR3 amino acids: CASRLGANEKLFF. CDR3 nucleotide sequence: TGCGCCAGCAGGCTTGGGGCTAATGAAAAACTGTTTTTT.